This T cell receptor (beta chain) originates from a study of shared clonotypes between healthy human individuals. This CDR3 has 14 residues. With 4 bases clipped from V and 4 bases from J, the junction kept 6 bases outside the gene matches. Germline V gene sequence: CDR1 SGHRS, CDR2 YFSETQ. The study's findings and limits: Generation probabilities were higher for clonotypes shared across all four sorted-subset donors than for unshared ones.

Assay used: immunoSEQ multiplex PCR; TCRdb lists only in-frame clones, some missing. The sample carries roughly 650,000 clones, 95% to 97% recorded once. The naive CD8 fraction comprised CD45RO-negative cells positively selected for CCR7 and excluded terminally differentiated effector memory CD45RA+ cells. Every one of the donors was a Caucasian adult that lived in Nashville, Tennessee. To note about this clone: Antigen: not known.

Sequenced: naive CD8+ T cells sorted from blood. This receptor was obtained from a woman in her twenties or thirties in good health. The rearrangement links TRBV5-1 to TRBJ2-7; 9 bases line up with TRBD2. The CDR3 bases are TGCGCCAGCAGCATCCTAGCGGGAAAGTACGAGCAGTACTTC. Its protein product is CASSILAGKYEQYF.